This T cell receptor beta chain was observed in a study of blood T cell repertoires in COVID-19. Study as a whole: Samples of COVID-19 (acute and convalescent) were obtained from the United States, Italy and Spain.

Produced via immunoSEQ multiplex PCR; TCRdb's table is partial and in-frame only. The sample carries some 100,000 clones, about 90% recorded once. The CDR3 totals 12 residues. The ends were cut back, 1 base at V and 4 bases at J, with 4 bases in the middle. Germline CDR1 reads LGHDT; CDR2 reads YNNKEL (reference sequence). This receptor was obtained from a human donor in a cohort sampled during active COVID-19. The chain combines TRBV3-1 (or the pseudogene TRBV3-2) with TRBJ2-5; no firm D call. Sequencing used peripheral blood. The CDR3 spells CASSQGPETQYF. The CDR3 DNA is TGTGCCAGCAGCCAAGGGCCAGAGACCCAGTACTTC.